This record covers a single T cell receptor beta chain. Its matching antigen is unknown. This sample was included in a study of blood T cells in healthy people across ages. Study-wide results and limits: More naive CD4+ cells and higher diversity marked long-lived donors relative to aged donors.

The germline gives CDR1 SGHRS, CDR2 YFSETQ. The CDR3 loop spans 15 amino acids. V lost 5 bases to trimming and J lost 0 bases, with 14 bases between them. Together with a sample-barcoded 5' primer, a J-beta primer mix was included in a second PCR lasting roughly 6 to 12 cycles. One entry per CDR3 protein results from TCRdb running MiXCR on the 5' RACE reads. Of hundreds of thousands of distinct CDR3 sequences listed, roughly 25% are singletons. This sample was also put to use in a study of T cells of mothers and their children.

The chain combines TRBV5-1 with TRBJ1-1; D is possibly TRBD1 (6 bases). This sequence was found in a boy between 10 and 17 years old in good health. The specimen was blood. The CDR3 sequence: CASRLRDTLNTEAFF. DNA of the CDR3: TGCGCCAGCAGACTCCGGGACACCTTGAACACTGAAGCTTTCTTT.